The clone carrying this T cell receptor (beta chain) was recorded many times. Preparation of the TCRbeta library involved a method that used unique molecular identifiers. TCRdb independently ran MiXCR on the PCR reads; one entry per CDR3 protein. Of about 360,000 distinct CDR3 sequences in the sample, roughly 14% were seen once. The data were taken from a study of T-cell reconstitution after alpha-beta-depleted transplantation in children. The CDR3 loop spans 15 amino acids. Germline V gene data show CDR1 as MNHNS and CDR2 as SASEGT. Trimming took 4 bases from V and 5 from J, leaving 17 bases between them.

This rearrangement joins TRBV6-1 to TRBJ1-2; TRBD1 might be the D (5 bases). The origin of this receptor is a human donor who donated a stem cell graft to a child with Fanconi anemia. This specimen consisted of PBMCs, obtained from the stem cell graft. In DNA form, the CDR3 reads TGTGCCAGCAGTGTGGAAGGATCGAGGGGTTATGGCTACACCTTC. Encoded protein: CASSVEGSRGYGYTF.